The 30 T cell receptor beta chains below were found in one sample sequenced in a study of beta chain features in type 1 diabetes (dated by TCRdb to the late 2010s). Points the paper makes about the study in general: Type 1 diabetes patients showed a moderate but significant shortening of TCRB CDR3 length in all four CD4+ subsets.

Library method: the immunoSEQ multiplex PCR assay. The entire amount of isolated RNA was reverse transcribed using the High Capacity cDNA Reverse Transcription Kit, so the sequenced TCRB transcripts were expressed ones. In TCRdb, the immuneACCESS table is reduced to in-frame sequences with V and J assigned. These tables do not hold every clone; where another copy was compared, an unresolved V gene accounts for under half, and the others remain unexplained. This sample is represented by 310,000 or so clones; around 9.3% of them were singletons. The ten largest account for 0.95% to 1.1% of the sample. The antigens these receptors bind are not known. Input material: central memory CD4+ T cells from blood. The receptors come from a man aged 30-40 years with type 1 diabetes.

This sequence joins TRBV6-5 and TRBJ2-5, with 7 bases identical to TRBD1. Germline-derived CDR1 and CDR2 are MNHEY and SVGAGI. CDR3 length: 16 residues. V shed 0 bases and J 6 bases; nucleotides not matched to a gene: 10. The CDR3 DNA sequence: TGTGCCAGCAGTTACTCGGGACAGAACCCCCGACAGACCCAGTACTTC. The encoded protein is CASSYSGQNPRQTQYF.

This clone was seen more than once but under ten times. V and J are TRBV29-1 and TRBJ2-3; TRBD1 or TRBD2 may be the D gene (5 bases each). The ends were cut back, 3 bases at V and 3 bases at J, with 7 bases in the middle. Germline V gene data show CDR1 as SQVTM and CDR2 as ANQGSEA. The CDR3 runs to 12 residues. CDR3 region: CSVDRETDTQYF. The CDR3 coding sequence is TGCAGCGTTGACAGGGAGACAGATACGCAGTATTTT.

In regard to this clone: The same CDR3 arises from other DNA sequences in this sample as well. The DNA of the CDR3 is TGTGCCAGCAGTTTATCGACAGGGAGGGAGACCCAGTACTTC. It encodes CASSLSTGRETQYF. V is TRBV27 and J is TRBJ2-5; D is possibly TRBD1 (7 bases). V lost 0 bases, J lost 5 bases, and 10 bases lay in between. Germline CDR1 MNHEY, CDR2 SMNVEV (reference sequence). This CDR3 is built from 14 residues.

This clone has only a few counts. The chain is built from TRBV30 and TRBJ1-1, with D tentatively TRBD1 (5 bases). This CDR3 comprises 13 residues. Germline V lookup: CDR1 GTSNPN, CDR2 SVGIG (reference sequence). V was shortened by 3 bases and J by 2 bases, with 10 bases between the two germline ends. CDR3 coding DNA: TGTGCCTGGAGCCGGGACCTCAACACTGAAGCTTTCTTT. Translation gives CAWSRDLNTEAFF.

The rearrangement joins TRBV2 to TRBJ2-3; D remains unclear. This CDR3 comprises 14 residues. In germline, CDR1 is SNHLY, CDR2 FYNNEI. Trimming removed 8 bases at V and 4 bases at J, with 16 bases between. CDR3: CASGLQAPPDTQYF. The CDR3 coding sequence is TGTGCCAGCGGCCTGCAGGCCCCCCCAGATACGCAGTATTTT.

This clone was observed at least ten times. The V and J genes are TRBV5-4 and TRBJ2-3; D is unclear. The germline CDR1 and CDR2 sequences are SGHNT and YYREEE (reference sequence). This CDR3 spans 14 amino acids. V gave up 2 bases and J gave up 4 bases, with 11 bases separating them. The CDR3 protein is CASSFSEAADTQYF. The CDR3, as DNA: TGTGCCAGCAGCTTTTCAGAGGCAGCAGATACGCAGTATTTT.

Here the CDR3 reads CASSRSGANVLTF. The CDR3 bases are TGTGCCAGCAGCCGCTCTGGGGCCAACGTCCTGACTTTC. The chain recombines TRBV14 with TRBJ2-6; D gene uncertain. The germline V gene encodes CDR1 SGHDN and CDR2 FVKESK. This CDR3 has 13 residues. V was pared by 4 bases and J by 0 bases, with 1 base between. The entire variable domain, with the rest obtained from reference TRBV14 and TRBJ2-6, is as follows: EAGVTQFPSHSVIEKGQTVTLRCDPISGHDNLYWYRRVMGKEIKFLLHFVKESKQDESGMPNNRFLAERTGGTYSTLKVQPAELEDSGVYFCASSRSGANVLTFGAGSRLTVL.

J is TRBJ2-3 and V is TRBV5-1, with D possibly TRBD1 on 6 matching bases. V was cut by 5 bases and J by 10 bases, with 14 bases left in between. The CDR3 loop spans 12 amino acids. CDR1 and CDR2 from the germline V gene are SGHRS and YFSETQ. The chain's CDR3 is CASRPNRDAQYF. The DNA for the CDR3 is TGCGCCAGCAGGCCTAACAGGGATGCGCAGTATTTT.

A few counts support this clone. This chain uses TRBV9 with TRBJ2-1; 9 bases are shared with TRBD2. V dropped 3 bases and J dropped 5; count of bases not matched to a gene: 9. This CDR3 contains 16 residues. Germline lookup yields CDR1 SGDLS and CDR2 YYNGEE. DNA of the CDR3: TGTGCCAGCAGCGAACCAAGACTAGCGGAAAACAATGAGCAGTTCTTC. Encoded protein: CASSEPRLAENNEQFF.

CDR3 DNA: TGTGCCAGCAGTTCAGGAAGGTTTGGCACAGATACGCAGTATTTT. It translates to CASSSGRFGTDTQYF. The chain uses TRBV6-5 and TRBJ2-3; D is ambiguous. The CDR3 has 15 residues. The V gene lost 4 bases and the J gene lost 1 base, with 12 bases spanning the gap. The V gene's germline CDR1 is MNHEY and CDR2 SVGAGI.

This clone was seen more than once but under ten times. V and J are TRBV7-2 and TRBJ1-2; D is uncertain. Germline V gives CDR1 SGHTA, CDR2 FQGNSA. Trimming cost V 5 bases and J 8 bases, with 15 bases left between them. This CDR3 comprises 13 residues. The CDR3 DNA reads as TGTGCCAGCAGCCCTATAATTACTGGGGGCTACACCTTC. It codes for CASSPIITGGYTF.

This clone was seen ten or more times. This chain joins TRBV2 and TRBJ2-5, with D possibly being TRBD2 (5 bases). The germline V gene encodes CDR1 SNHLY and CDR2 FYNNEI. This CDR3 contains 13 residues. V was shortened by 4 bases and J by 3 bases, with 9 bases between the two germline ends. The CDR3 region has the DNA TGTGCCAGCAGTGGTGGGCGGGAAGAGACCCAGTACTTC. Protein product: CASSGGREETQYF.

This clone was seen a handful of times. V gene TRBV25-1 combines with J gene TRBJ2-2, with D maybe TRBD1 (6 bases). V dropped 6 bases and J dropped 4 bases, with 9 bases sitting between them. This CDR3 spans 13 amino acids. Germline assignment: CDR1 MGHDK and CDR2 SYGVNS. The CDR3 bases are TGTGCCAGCAGATACAGGGCCACCGGGGAGCTGTTTTTT. It yields the protein CASRYRATGELFF.

This clone was counted at least ten times. This chain uses TRBV29-1 with TRBJ2-3; D uncertain. Germline CDR1 reads SQVTM; CDR2 reads ANQGSEA. The CDR3 loop spans 10 amino acids. Trimming took off 4 bases at V and 7 bases at J, with 6 bases between the two ends. As DNA, the CDR3 is TGCAGCGTTGTCCAGAATACGCAGTATTTT. Its protein is CSVVQNTQYF.

There are a few counts of this clone. In DNA form, the CDR3 reads TGTGCCAGCAGCCCCTCGACAGTCTCTGGAAACACCATATATTTT. Translation: CASSPSTVSGNTIYF. The rearrangement links TRBV11-2 to TRBJ1-3; TRBD1 is a possible D gene (5 bases). The V end was cut by 5 bases, the J end by 0 bases, with 11 bases between. The CDR3 is made up of 15 amino acids. CDR1 and CDR2 from the germline V gene are SGHAT and FQNNGV.

The table lists this clone with a few counts. This chain connects TRBV4-1 to TRBJ1-5; the D is unclear. There are 15 residues in the CDR3. CDR1 is MGHRA and CDR2 is YSYEKL in the germline V gene. Trimming stripped 0 bases from V and 1 base from J, with 7 bases between. The CDR3 region has the DNA TGCGCCAGCAGCCAAGATCAAGGGAGCAATCAGCCCCAGCATTTT. Translating gives CASSQDQGSNQPQHF.

This clone was observed a few times. The gene calls are TRBV7-6 and TRBJ2-6; maybe TRBD1 (6 bases). The CDR3 runs to 18 residues. Germline lookup yields CDR1 SGHVS and CDR2 FNYEAQ. Trimming removed 5 bases at V and 2 bases at J, with 19 bases between. The CDR3 is CASSAPGHGAPGANVLTF. The CDR3 DNA is TGTGCCAGCAGCGCACCGGGACACGGCGCGCCTGGGGCCAACGTCCTGACTTTC.

This clone came up a few times. Other DNA sequences within the sample encode an identical CDR3. The chain combines TRBV6-5 with TRBJ1-1; D gene unclear. V was cut by 6 bases and J by 0 bases, with 8 bases left in between. Germline V gene sequence: CDR1 MNHEY, CDR2 SVGAGI. The CDR3 is 13 residues long. The CDR3 DNA sequence: TGTGCCAGCAGCCTACAGCTGAACACTGAAGCTTTCTTT. This codes for CASSLQLNTEAFF.

The chain carries TRBV28 and TRBJ2-5, with no clear D. The germline CDR1 and CDR2 sequences are MDHEN and SYDVKM. The CDR3 totals 12 residues. With 0 bases removed from V and 5 bases from J, the gap between germline ends came to 4 bases. CDR3 bases: TGTGCCAGCAGTTTATGGCGGGAGACCCAGTACTTC. Amino acid sequence: CASSLWRETQYF.

The table lists this clone with a few counts. V gene TRBV15 combines with J gene TRBJ2-5; D perhaps matches TRBD2 (7 bases). Germline V gives CDR1 LNHNV, CDR2 YYDKDF (reference sequence). Trimming pared 9 bases from V and 4 bases from J, leaving 15 bases between. CDR3 length equals 13 residues. The DNA of the CDR3 is TGTGCCACGCGGGGGCCCAGGGGAGAGACCCAGTACTTC. It translates to CATRGPRGETQYF.

This clone was counted between two and nine times. The chain recombines TRBV18 with TRBJ2-5; D gene unclear. Between the trimmed V and J ends, which lost 3 bases and 0 bases, there was a span of 5 bases. CDR3 size: 13 residues. Germline values: CDR1 KGHSH, CDR2 LQKENI. Written as DNA, the CDR3 is TGTGCCAGCTCACCCACAGACCAAGAGACCCAGTACTTC. It encodes CASSPTDQETQYF.

This chain links TRBV11-2 with TRBJ2-5; D uncertain. The CDR3 has 14 amino acids. Per the germline V gene, CDR1 is SGHAT and CDR2 is FQNNGV. The ends were cut back, 2 bases at V and 2 bases at J, with 9 bases in the middle. The CDR3 protein is CASSLLSEQETQYF. The CDR3 DNA sequence: TGTGCCAGCAGCTTACTGTCAGAGCAAGAGACCCAGTACTTC.

This clone was found a few times. This chain uses TRBV19 with TRBJ1-5; 9 bases fit TRBD1. Germline CDR1 and CDR2: LNHDA and SQIVND (reference sequence). CDR3 length: 14 residues. The V gene end was trimmed by 5 bases and the J gene end by 6 bases; junction bases not matched to a gene: 5. The CDR3 reads CASSAGQGGQPQHF. The CDR3 coding sequence is TGTGCCAGTAGTGCGGGACAGGGAGGTCAGCCCCAGCATTTT.

In this sample, this clone turned up a few times. The V gene is TRBV5-1, the J gene TRBJ1-6; 7 bases are shared with TRBD1. The CDR3 runs 14 residues. With 0 bases clipped from V and 7 bases from J, the junction kept 1 base outside the gene matches. Germline CDR1 and CDR2: SGHRS and YFSETQ. The CDR3: CASSLAGQNSPLHF. CDR3 bases: TGCGCCAGCAGCTTGGCGGGACAGAATTCACCCCTCCACTTT.

There are a few counts of this clone. The CDR3 DNA is TGTGCCAGCTCACCAACCGTTCCCTACGAGCAGTACTTC. It yields the protein CASSPTVPYEQYF. The chain recombines TRBV18 with TRBJ2-7; D is unresolved. This CDR3 has 13 residues. Germline V gene data show CDR1 as KGHSH and CDR2 as LQKENI. Trimming stripped 2 bases from V and 2 bases from J, with 7 bases between.

The chain couples TRBV7-9 to TRBJ2-2, with D tentatively TRBD1 or TRBD2 (5 bases each). Germline V CDR1 and CDR2: SEHNR, FQNEAQ (reference sequence). V was pared by 4 bases and J by 3 bases, with 6 bases between. The CDR3 extends over 13 amino acids. The chain's CDR3 is CASSWGYTGELFF. The CDR3 DNA reads as TGTGCCAGCAGCTGGGGGTACACCGGGGAGCTGTTTTTT.

The chain's CDR3 is CASSLVFRLNTDTQYF. In DNA form, the CDR3 reads TGTGCCAGCAGCTTGGTCTTCCGACTAAACACAGATACGCAGTATTTT. The chain is built from TRBV11-2 and TRBJ2-3; D may be TRBD2 (5 bases). Germline CDR1 is SGHAT and CDR2 is FQNNGV. This CDR3 spans 16 amino acids. V was pared by 3 bases and J by 2 bases, with 15 bases between.

This chain uses TRBV4-3 with TRBJ1-2; D is uncertain. Trimming cost V 0 bases and J 4 bases, with 6 bases left between them. The germline V gene encodes CDR1 LGHNA and CDR2 YSLEER. There are 13 residues in the CDR3. The DNA of the CDR3 is TGCGCCAGCAGCCAAGATACGGGCTATGGCTACACCTTC. It codes for CASSQDTGYGYTF.

V and J are TRBV5-6 and TRBJ1-1; perhaps TRBD1 as D (5 bases). Germline values: CDR1 SGHDT, CDR2 YYEEEE. CDR3 length: 14 amino acids. V was pared by 2 bases and J by 3 bases, with 11 bases between. The CDR3 sequence is CASSFRPGDTEAFF. In DNA form, the CDR3 reads TGTGCCAGCAGCTTCAGGCCGGGGGACACTGAAGCTTTCTTT.

This chain joins TRBV27 and TRBJ1-5; D not resolved. V lost 5 bases and J lost 4, with 9 bases in between. CDR3 size: 13 residues. In germline, CDR1 is MNHEY, CDR2 SMNVEV (reference sequence). CDR3 region: CASSNRANQPQHF. The CDR3 nucleotides read TGTGCCAGCAGTAACAGAGCAAATCAGCCCCAGCATTTT.